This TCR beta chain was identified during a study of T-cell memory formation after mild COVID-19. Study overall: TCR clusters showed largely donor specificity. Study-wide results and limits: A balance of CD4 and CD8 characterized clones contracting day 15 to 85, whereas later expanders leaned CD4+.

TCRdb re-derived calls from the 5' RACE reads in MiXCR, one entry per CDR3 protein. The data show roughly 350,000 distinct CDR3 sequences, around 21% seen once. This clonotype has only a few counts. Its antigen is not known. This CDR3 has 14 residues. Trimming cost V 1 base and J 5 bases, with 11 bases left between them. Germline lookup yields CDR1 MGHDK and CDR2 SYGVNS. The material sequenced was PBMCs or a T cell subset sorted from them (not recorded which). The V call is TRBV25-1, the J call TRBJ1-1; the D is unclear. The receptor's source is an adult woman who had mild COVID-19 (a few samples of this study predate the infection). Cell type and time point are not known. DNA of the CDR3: TGTGCCAGCAGTGAATGGGGTTCGCGAACTGAAGCTTTCTTT. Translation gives CASSEWGSRTEAFF. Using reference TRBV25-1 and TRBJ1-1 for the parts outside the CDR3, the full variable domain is EADIYQTPRYLVIGTGKKITLECSQTMGHDKMYWYQQDPGMELHLIHYSYGVNSTEKGDLSSESTVSRIRTEHFPLTLESARPSHTSQYLCASSEWGSRTEAFFGQGTRLTVV.